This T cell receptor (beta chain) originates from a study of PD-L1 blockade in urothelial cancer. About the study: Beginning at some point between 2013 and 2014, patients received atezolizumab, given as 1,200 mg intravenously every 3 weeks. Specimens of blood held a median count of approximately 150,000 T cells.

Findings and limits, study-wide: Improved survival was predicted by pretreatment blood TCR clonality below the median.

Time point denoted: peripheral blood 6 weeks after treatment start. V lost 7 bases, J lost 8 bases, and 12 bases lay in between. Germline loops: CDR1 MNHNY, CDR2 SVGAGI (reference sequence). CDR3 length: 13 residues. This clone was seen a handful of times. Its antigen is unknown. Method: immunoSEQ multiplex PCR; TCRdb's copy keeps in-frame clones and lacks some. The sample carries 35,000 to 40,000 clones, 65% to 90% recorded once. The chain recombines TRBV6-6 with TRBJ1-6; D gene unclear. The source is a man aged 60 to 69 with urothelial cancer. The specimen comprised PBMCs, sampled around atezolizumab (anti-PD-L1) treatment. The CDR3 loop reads CASTRLEDSPLHF. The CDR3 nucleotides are TGTGCCAGCACCCGACTGGAGGATTCACCCCTCCACTTT.